The 26 T cell receptor beta chains below come from one sample, sequenced in a study of blood T cell repertoires in COVID-19. Sequencing used immunoSEQ multiplex PCR; TCRdb keeps in-frame clones, though not all of them. The sample contains about 170,000 clones, approximately 92% of which appear only once. The sample taken for sequencing was peripheral blood. The receptor source for this set is a woman between 45 and 65 years old with acute or convalescent COVID-19.

This CDR3 is CSVVGQFYYGYTF. In DNA, the CDR3 is TGCAGCGTTGTTGGACAGTTTTACTATGGCTACACCTTC. The V and J genes are TRBV29-1 and TRBJ1-2; D is perhaps TRBD1 (6 bases). V was clipped by 4 bases and J by 3 bases, with 12 bases between them. The CDR3 length is 13 residues. Germline CDR1 reads SQVTM; CDR2 reads ANQGSEA.

The chain is built from TRBV4-1 and TRBJ1-4; D is ambiguous. There are 14 residues in the CDR3. V lost 4 bases and J 3 bases, leaving 9 bases between the germline ends. Germline values: CDR1 MGHRA, CDR2 YSYEKL. In DNA form, the CDR3 reads TGCGCCAGCAGCCTGGGCAGCTCTAATGAAAAACTGTTTTTT. Translated, it gives CASSLGSSNEKLFF.

The chain has TRBV15 and TRBJ2-3; TRBD2 aligns across 7 bases. The trim removed 7 bases at V and 2 bases at J, leaving 3 bases unmatched. Germline V gives CDR1 LNHNV, CDR2 YYDKDF (reference sequence). This CDR3 contains 13 residues. The CDR3 reads CATKTSSTDTQYF. In DNA form, the CDR3 reads TGTGCCACCAAGACTAGCTCCACAGATACGCAGTATTTT.

The chain links TRBV29-1 to TRBJ1-1; a possible D gene is TRBD1 (5 bases). Deletions cut 5 bases from V and 0 bases from J, with 13 bases between. Germline V lookup: CDR1 SQVTM, CDR2 ANQGSEA. The CDR3 extends over 14 amino acids. The CDR3: CSVNFLGVNTEAFF. For the CDR3, the DNA is TGCAGCGTTAATTTCCTAGGGGTGAACACTGAAGCTTTCTTT.

The genes are TRBV10-3 and TRBJ1-2; 9 positions match TRBD1. Germline CDR1 is ENHRY and CDR2 is SYGVKD. CDR3 size: 13 residues. The ends lost 7 bases at V and 6 bases at J; junction bases unmatched: 6. The CDR3: CAIMTGQGHGYTF. In DNA form, the CDR3 reads TGTGCCATCATGACGGGACAGGGTCATGGCTACACCTTC.

The chain uses TRBV7-2 and TRBJ1-1, with a weak D call TRBD1 (6 bases). With 5 bases removed from V and 2 bases from J, the gap between germline ends came to 12 bases. CDR3 length: 14 residues. The germline CDR1 and CDR2 sequences are SGHTA and FQGNSA. CDR3 sequence reads: CASSRTEGNTEAFF. The CDR3 DNA follows: TGTGCCAGCAGCCGGACAGAAGGTAACACTGAAGCTTTCTTT.

The V and J genes are TRBV5-1 and TRBJ2-2, with 7 bases matching TRBD1. Germline lookup yields CDR1 SGHRS and CDR2 YFSETQ. The V gene end was trimmed by 6 bases and the J gene end by 1 base; junction bases not matched to a gene: 9. This CDR3 is 16 amino acids long. CDR3 in amino acids: CASTSVQGENTGELFF. The CDR3 coding sequence is TGCGCCAGCACTTCAGTGCAGGGGGAGAACACCGGGGAGCTGTTTTTT.

The V and J genes are TRBV7-2 and TRBJ1-1; perhaps TRBD1 as D (6 bases). This CDR3 comprises 14 residues. The V gene's germline CDR1 is SGHTA and CDR2 FQGNSA. V was shortened by 5 bases and J by 6 bases, with 16 bases between the two germline ends. CDR3 nucleotides: TGTGCCAGCAGCCCTCGACAGGCCTTCCCTGAAGCTTTCTTT. It encodes CASSPRQAFPEAFF.

This clone appeared a few times. The rearrangement uses TRBV11-1 and TRBJ2-3; D is perhaps TRBD2 (6 bases). The germline V gene encodes CDR1 SGHAT and CDR2 FQDESV (reference sequence). CDR3 length: 16 residues. V lost 5 bases to trimming and J lost 5 bases, with 20 bases between them. The CDR3, as DNA: TGTGCCAGCAGCACCTGGCCGGGACTCGAAGGAGATACGCAGTATTTT. Protein sequence: CASSTWPGLEGDTQYF.

The genes are TRBV4-3 and TRBJ2-1, with a tentative D call TRBD2 (6 bases). Trimming took off 1 base at V and 6 bases at J, with 16 bases between the two ends. The germline V gene encodes CDR1 LGHNA and CDR2 YSLEER. The CDR3 is 16 amino acids. In DNA, the CDR3 is TGCGCCAGCAGCCAAGGGCTGGGGGGAATCGGCAATGAGCAGTTCTTC. It codes for CASSQGLGGIGNEQFF.

The rearrangement uses TRBV12-3 or TRBV12-4 and TRBJ1-5; 7 bases are shared with TRBD1. V shed 10 bases, J shed 6 bases, and the junction held 6 bases outside the gene matches. CDR3 size: 12 residues. CDR3 sequence: CATRQGSQPQHF. CDR3 nucleotide sequence: TGTGCCACACGACAGGGAAGTCAGCCCCAGCATTTT.

J is TRBJ1-5 and V is TRBV6-5; a possible D gene is TRBD1 (6 bases). V lost 11 bases and J lost 3, with 11 bases in between. There are 12 residues in the CDR3. Germline V gene sequence: CDR1 MNHEY, CDR2 SVGAGI. DNA for the CDR3: TGTGCCGGACAGTCGCTCAATCAGCCCCAGCATTTT. It codes for CAGQSLNQPQHF.

The chain uses TRBV18 and TRBJ1-3; D may be TRBD1 (5 bases). Per germline, CDR1 KGHSH and CDR2 LQKENI. This CDR3 region has 16 residues. With 6 bases removed from V and 0 bases from J, the gap between germline ends came to 15 bases. As DNA, the CDR3 is TGTGCCAGCTCGTCGGGACTGGGGAGCTCTGGAAACACCATATATTTT. It encodes CASSSGLGSSGNTIYF.

The chain carries TRBV10-3 and TRBJ1-2; no definite D call. Trimming removed 3 bases at V and 6 bases at J, with 17 bases between. The V gene's germline CDR1 is ENHRY and CDR2 SYGVKD. This CDR3 has 15 amino acids. CDR3 loop: CAISEMISAVHGYTF. CDR3 in DNA: TGTGCCATCAGTGAAATGATCAGTGCCGTGCATGGCTACACCTTC.

CDR3 in DNA: TGTGCCAGCAGCCCGTTCGGTGAAAAACTGTTTTTT. As protein: CASSPFGEKLFF. The chain carries TRBV7-8 and TRBJ1-4; D gene uncertain. The CDR3 is made up of 12 amino acids. Trimming removed 5 bases from V and 7 bases from J, with 8 bases in between. Germline V gene lookup returns CDR1 SGHVS and CDR2 FQNEAQ.

J is TRBJ1-5 and V is TRBV7-8; TRBD1 matches at 7 bases. Trimming at V came to 1 base and at J to 5 bases, leaving 2 bases not matched to a gene. CDR3 length equals 14 residues. CDR1 and CDR2 from the germline V gene are SGHVS and FQNEAQ. The CDR3 spells CASSLGQGDQPQHF. The CDR3 DNA is TGTGCCAGCAGCTTAGGACAGGGAGATCAGCCCCAGCATTTT.

The chain carries TRBV24-1 and TRBJ2-2; D is unresolved. Trimming stripped 1 base from V and 1 base from J, with 3 bases between. Germline V gene sequence: CDR1 KGHDR, CDR2 SFDVKD. This CDR3 comprises 14 residues. The chain's CDR3 is CATSDLQNTGELFF. The CDR3, as DNA: TGTGCCACCAGTGATTTACAGAACACCGGGGAGCTGTTTTTT.

This chain connects TRBV28 to TRBJ1-3; D is unresolved. Deletions cut 5 bases from V and 3 bases from J, with 17 bases between. The CDR3 loop spans 16 amino acids. Per the germline V gene, CDR1 is MDHEN and CDR2 is SYDVKM. CDR3 sequence: CASSPSTLTLGNTIYF. The CDR3, as DNA: TGTGCCAGCAGTCCCTCGACCCTGACTCTTGGAAACACCATATATTTT.

Written as DNA, the CDR3 is TGTGCCAGCAGCTTGGGACTAGCCGCGCAGTTCTTC. Protein product: CASSLGLAAQFF. This rearrangement joins TRBV3-1 (or the pseudogene TRBV3-2) to TRBJ2-1; 9 bases line up with TRBD2. This CDR3 is 12 amino acids long. The germline CDR1 and CDR2 sequences are LGHDT and YNNKEL (reference sequence). The V and J ends lost 5 bases and 12 bases, in that order; junction bases with no gene match: 5.

This clone was recorded once. The chain has TRBV19 and TRBJ1-5; 9 bases align to TRBD1. Looked up from germline, CDR1 is LNHDA and CDR2 is SQIVND (reference sequence). There are 16 residues in the CDR3. With V trimmed by 6 bases and J by 5 bases, 11 bases remained unmatched. CDR3 DNA: TGTGCCAGTAGATCATTAACAGGGGGCCGGGATCAGCCCCAGCATTTT. Translated: CASRSLTGGRDQPQHF.

The J gene is TRBJ1-1, the V gene TRBV28, with D unclear. The V end lost 5 bases, the J end lost 3 bases, and 13 bases lay between the germline ends. Per the germline V gene, CDR1 is MDHEN and CDR2 is SYDVKM. The CDR3 contains 14 residues. The CDR3 sequence: CASSPRRGYTEAFF. The CDR3 DNA reads TGTGCCAGCAGTCCCCGGCGGGGTTACACTGAAGCTTTCTTT.

The chain employs TRBV6-5 and TRBJ2-1; a weak D match, TRBD1 (6 bases). Trimming cost V 1 base and J 8 bases, with 15 bases left between them. The CDR3 runs 15 residues. Germline CDR1 reads MNHEY; CDR2 reads SVGAGI. CDR3 sequence reads: CASSYFAGAGDEQFF. In DNA, the CDR3 is TGTGCCAGCAGTTACTTCGCAGGGGCGGGCGATGAGCAGTTCTTC.

V is TRBV25-1 and J is TRBJ1-6; D may be TRBD1 (6 bases). The CDR3 contains 14 residues. Trimming removed 7 bases at V and 9 bases at J, with 16 bases between. Germline V CDR1 and CDR2: MGHDK, SYGVNS. CDR3 loop: CASIGGLESSPLHF. The CDR3 DNA is TGTGCCAGCATCGGGGGGCTAGAATCTTCACCCCTCCACTTT.

The rearrangement uses TRBV11-2 and TRBJ1-4; 8 bases line up with TRBD1. V shed 6 bases, J shed 8 bases, and the junction held 11 bases outside the gene matches. This CDR3 is 15 amino acids long. The germline V gene encodes CDR1 SGHAT and CDR2 FQNNGV. CDR3 sequence (DNA): TGTGCCAGCAGGACTACCGGACAGGGCTGGGAAAAACTGTTTTTT. Translation: CASRTTGQGWEKLFF.

J is TRBJ2-3 and V is TRBV19; TRBD2 is a possible D gene (6 bases). CDR3 size: 16 residues. With 3 bases removed from V and 0 bases from J, the gap between germline ends came to 13 bases. Germline lookup yields CDR1 LNHDA and CDR2 SQIVND (reference sequence). The CDR3 nucleotides are TGTGCCAGTAGTATCGTAGCGGCCAGTAGCACAGATACGCAGTATTTT. It is translated as CASSIVAASSTDTQYF.

This chain uses TRBV2 with TRBJ1-2, with D unresolved. The CDR3 runs 15 residues. Trimming removed 2 bases from V and 8 bases from J, with 18 bases in between. CDR1 is SNHLY, CDR2 FYNNEI, per germline. The CDR3 coding sequence is TGTGCCAGCAGTGAAAGTCGGCAGCTGGGGAGCGGCTACACCTTC. It encodes CASSESRQLGSGYTF.